The subject of this entry is one TCR beta chain. This specimen comes from a study of shared T cell receptors in the human thymus. Method: immunoSEQ multiplex PCR; TCRdb's copy keeps in-frame clones and lacks some. There are over 650,000 clones in the sample; approximately 89% occur only once, and 0.0094% lies in the top ten. After removal of 5 bases from V and 6 bases from J, the junction contained 6 bases not matched to a gene. The germline CDR1 and CDR2 sequences are PRHDT and FYEKMQ (reference sequence). The CDR3 consists of 15 residues. These data were also reused for a study on human thymus T cells.

The J gene is TRBJ2-2, the V gene TRBV13; 10 bases agree with TRBD1. The specimen was thymocytes. This clonotype was obtained from a boy younger than two with a congenital heart defect. The CDR3 region is CASSNRDRGPGELFF. In DNA, the CDR3 is TGTGCCAGCAGCAACCGGGACAGGGGCCCCGGGGAGCTGTTTTTT.